A selection of T cell receptor beta chains follows, all from one sample in a study of CD8 T cells in ankylosing spondylitis. TCRdb passed the 5' RACE reads through MiXCR, listing each CDR3 protein once. The profile shows under 950,000 distinct CDR3 sequences, under 20% of them singletons. The source material was blood, either unsorted or a sorted T cell fraction (not recorded which). These receptors came from a male donor with ankylosing spondylitis. Each CDR3 is given with its conserved first and last residue. The D gene is left open where the match is weak. Size is omitted from some rows. Given values are once, few, many or a class for expanded clones.

DNA,CDR3,V,J,D,size
TGCGCCAGCAGCCAGGGACTCGGGGCTAGCGCTTTCTCCTACGAGCAGTACTTC,CASSQGLGASAFSYEQYF,TRBV4-1,TRBJ2-7,-,-
TGTGCCAGCAGCCGAAACAAAGGATACACCGGGGAGCTGTTTTTT,CASSRNKGYTGELFF,TRBV12-3/TRBV12-4,TRBJ2-2,-,-
TGTGCCAGCACCATTAGCCCTAGCAATCAGCCCCAGCATTTT,CASTISPSNQPQHF,TRBV28,TRBJ1-5,-,few
TGCAGCGTTACGGACACCGGGGAGCTGTTTTTT,CSVTDTGELFF,TRBV29-1,TRBJ2-2,-,-
TGTGCCAGCAGTTACACCTGGGGAGGGGGGGTTTACAATGAGCAGTTCTTC,CASSYTWGGGVYNEQFF,TRBV12-3/TRBV12-4,TRBJ2-1,-,many
TGTGCCAGCAGTTTGGGGGCTAGCGGGAGGGTAGGGGAGCAGTTCTTC,CASSLGASGRVGEQFF,TRBV12-3/TRBV12-4,TRBJ2-1,TRBD2,few
TGCGCCAGCAGCTCTCTTACAGGGTTTTCGGGCGAGCAGTACTTC,CASSSLTGFSGEQYF,TRBV5-1,TRBJ2-7,-,few
TGCAGTGCTTTACGTATTAGCGGGAGTGGTGGCTCCTACAATGAGCAGTTCTTC,CSALRISGSGGSYNEQFF,TRBV20-1,TRBJ2-1,TRBD2,-
TGTGCCACCAGCAGGGAAAATCAGCCCCAGCATTTT,CATSRENQPQHF,TRBV15,TRBJ1-5,-,many
TGTGCCAGCAGCTTCCGGACGGGGAGACTAGCATCCGAGCAGTACTTC,CASSFRTGRLASEQYF,TRBV5-6,TRBJ2-7,TRBD2,many
TGTGCCAGCAGCGTATCGGGGATCGATCGGGAGCTGTTTTTT,CASSVSGIDRELFF,TRBV9,TRBJ2-2,-,-
TGTGCCAGCAGAACCCCACAGGAACCCTACGAGCAGTACTTC,CASRTPQEPYEQYF,TRBV5-5,TRBJ2-7,-,-
TGTGCCATCAGTGAGGGAAAGGCTGAAGCTTTCTTT,CAISEGKAEAFF,TRBV10-3,TRBJ1-1,-,few
TGTGCCAGCAGAGGGACAGGGGGTAACAATCAGCCCCAGCATTTT,CASRGTGGNNQPQHF,TRBV12-3/TRBV12-4,TRBJ1-5,TRBD1,many
TGCGCCAGCAGCCGGACTAGCGGGGACACAGATACGCAGTATTTT,CASSRTSGDTDTQYF,TRBV4-3,TRBJ2-3,TRBD2,-
TGTGCCAGCAGCCTTACGATAGCCTACGAGCAGTACTTC,CASSLTIAYEQYF,TRBV12-3/TRBV12-4,TRBJ2-7,-,many
TGTGCCAGCAGAGCAGGGGGCCCCTACGAGCAGTACTTC,CASRAGGPYEQYF,TRBV28,TRBJ2-7,TRBD1,-
TGCAGTGCTAGGGGAGAGGGGGGCCTTGAAGCTTTCTTT,CSARGEGGLEAFF,TRBV20-1,TRBJ1-1,-,once
TGTGCCAGCAGCCCCCGCCCGACAGGGTCAACGAACACCATATATTTT,CASSPRPTGSTNTIYF,TRBV7-6,TRBJ1-3,TRBD1,few
TGCAGTGCTAGACAGGGGACCCACGAGCAGTACTTC,CSARQGTHEQYF,TRBV20-1,TRBJ2-7,-,few
TGTGCCAGCATCAGACGGGATTGGGGCTACGACCGCTACGAGCAGTACTTC,CASIRRDWGYDRYEQYF,TRBV7-4,TRBJ2-7,-,-
TGTGCCAGCAGCAGGGAGCGGGAGAACACAGATACGCAGTATTTT,CASSRERENTDTQYF,TRBV27,TRBJ2-3,TRBD2,few
TGTGCCAGCAGCCCTGGGACCTTCTCGCAGTACTTC,CASSPGTFSQYF,TRBV7-8,TRBJ2-7,-,-